These T cell receptor beta chains were read from a single sample in a study of cytomegalovirus exposure and HLA in healthy donors. Generated by immunoSEQ multiplex PCR, the TCRdb table keeps only in-frame clones and is missing some. Of 170,000 or so clones listed, 78% were seen once; the top ten hold roughly 13%. Material for sequencing was PBMCs. The source of these receptors is a woman aged 45-65 years in good health and CMV-seropositive. CDR3s include the opening cysteine and the closing phenylalanine or tryptophan. The D gene is left open where the match is weak. Rows may omit the clone size; those that give it use once, few, many or a size class.

clone_size: -
v_call: TRBV5-1
j_call: TRBJ1-4
d_call: -
cdr3_aa: CASSLAGDRNNEKLFF
cdr3_nt: TGCGCCAGCAGCTTGGCAGGGGATAGAAATAATGAAAAACTGTTTTTT

clone_size: -
v_call: TRBV5-8
j_call: TRBJ1-2
d_call: -
cdr3_aa: CASSPKGVNYGYTF
cdr3_nt: TGTGCCAGCAGCCCAAAGGGGGTCAACTATGGCTACACCTTC

clone_size: once
v_call: TRBV15
j_call: TRBJ1-1
d_call: TRBD1
cdr3_aa: CATSRDKGQGKSLEAFF
cdr3_nt: TGTGCCACCAGCAGAGATAAGGGACAGGGGAAGTCCCTTGAAGCTTTCTTT

clone_size: -
v_call: TRBV27
j_call: TRBJ1-1
d_call: -
cdr3_aa: CASNGGVMNTEAFF
cdr3_nt: TGTGCCAGCAACGGGGGGGTTATGAACACTGAAGCTTTCTTT

clone_size: -
v_call: TRBV6-6
j_call: TRBJ2-7
d_call: TRBD1
cdr3_aa: CASSYGTQGAVNEQYF
cdr3_nt: TGTGCCAGCAGTTATGGTACACAGGGGGCGGTAAACGAGCAGTACTTC

clone_size: -
v_call: TRBV11-3
j_call: TRBJ2-2
d_call: -
cdr3_aa: CASSSREQGNTGELFF
cdr3_nt: TGTGCCAGCAGCTCGAGAGAGCAGGGCAACACCGGGGAGCTGTTTTTT

clone_size: few
v_call: TRBV4-1
j_call: TRBJ1-1
d_call: -
cdr3_aa: CASSQDEHQNTEAFF
cdr3_nt: TGCGCCAGCAGCCAAGATGAGCATCAGAACACTGAAGCTTTCTTT

clone_size: -
v_call: TRBV7-9
j_call: TRBJ1-1
d_call: TRBD1
cdr3_aa: CASSGTANTEAFF
cdr3_nt: TGTGCCAGCAGCGGGACAGCGAACACTGAAGCTTTCTTT

clone_size: -
v_call: TRBV6-5
j_call: TRBJ1-1
d_call: TRBD1
cdr3_aa: CASSYSGDLRGKVAFF
cdr3_nt: TGTGCCAGCAGTTACTCGGGCGACCTCAGGGGGAAGGTAGCTTTCTTT

clone_size: -
v_call: TRBV16
j_call: TRBJ1-5
d_call: TRBD1
cdr3_aa: CASSQNRGYDQPQHF
cdr3_nt: TGTGCCAGCAGCCAGAACAGGGGATACGATCAGCCCCAGCATTTT

clone_size: -
v_call: TRBV7-8
j_call: TRBJ2-5
d_call: -
cdr3_aa: CASSLAPETQYF
cdr3_nt: TGTGCCAGCAGCTTAGCTCCTGAGACCCAGTACTTC

clone_size: few
v_call: TRBV10-1
j_call: TRBJ2-2
d_call: -
cdr3_aa: CASSESGEVSGELFF
cdr3_nt: TGCGCCAGCAGTGAGTCCGGCGAGGTTAGCGGGGAGCTGTTTTTT

clone_size: once
v_call: TRBV6-1
j_call: TRBJ2-7
d_call: -
cdr3_aa: CASSEIVTSLSYEQYF
cdr3_nt: TGTGCCAGCAGTGAAATAGTGACTTCACTCTCTTACGAGCAGTACTTC

clone_size: -
v_call: TRBV30
j_call: TRBJ1-2
d_call: -
cdr3_aa: CAWSPLDGYTF
cdr3_nt: TGTGCCTGGAGTCCCCTAGATGGCTACACCTTC

clone_size: once
v_call: TRBV19
j_call: TRBJ2-3
d_call: -
cdr3_aa: CASSPGHSWVDTQYF
cdr3_nt: TGTGCCAGTAGCCCGGGACACTCGTGGGTAGATACGCAGTATTTT

clone_size: -
v_call: TRBV7-2
j_call: TRBJ2-5
d_call: TRBD1
cdr3_aa: CASSPRQGGETQYF
cdr3_nt: TGTGCCAGCAGCCCCCGACAGGGGGGAGAGACCCAGTACTTC

clone_size: -
v_call: TRBV15
j_call: TRBJ1-1
d_call: -
cdr3_aa: CATSNQGGWGTEAFF
cdr3_nt: TGTGCCACCAGCAACCAGGGAGGGTGGGGGACTGAAGCTTTCTTT

clone_size: -
v_call: TRBV29-1
j_call: TRBJ2-5
d_call: TRBD2
cdr3_aa: CSVVDPLSAGGPETQYF
cdr3_nt: TGCAGCGTTGTTGACCCCCTATCGGCGGGGGGGCCGGAGACCCAGTACTTC

clone_size: few
v_call: TRBV4-1
j_call: TRBJ1-6
d_call: -
cdr3_aa: CASSQGDRALGGSLHF
cdr3_nt: TGCGCCAGCAGCCAGGGGGATAGGGCCCTCGGGGGGTCCCTCCACTTT

clone_size: -
v_call: TRBV5-6
j_call: TRBJ2-7
d_call: -
cdr3_aa: CASSRYTYYEQYF
cdr3_nt: TGTGCCAGCAGCCGATACACATACTACGAGCAGTACTTC

clone_size: -
v_call: TRBV21-1
j_call: TRBJ2-5
d_call: -
cdr3_aa: CASNAGGGRGGQETQYF
cdr3_nt: TGTGCCAGCAACGCAGGAGGGGGACGCGGGGGTCAAGAGACCCAGTACTTC

clone_size: -
v_call: TRBV6-5
j_call: TRBJ2-1
d_call: -
cdr3_aa: CASRLTRISYNEQFF
cdr3_nt: TGTGCCAGCAGACTTACTAGGATCTCCTACAATGAGCAGTTCTTC

clone_size: -
v_call: TRBV6-5
j_call: TRBJ2-1
d_call: -
cdr3_aa: CALSGGAKDEQFF
cdr3_nt: TGTGCCCTCTCCGGAGGGGCCAAGGATGAGCAGTTCTTC